A selection of T cell receptor beta chains follows, all from one sample in a study of shared clonotypes between healthy human individuals. Generated by immunoSEQ multiplex PCR, the TCRdb table keeps only in-frame clones and is missing some. The table lists around 1.1 million clones, 70% to 85% of them singletons. Sequencing was done on a sample of memory CD4+ T cells from PBMCs. These receptors originate from a man between 18 and 29 years old in good health. Some clones in this sample may be carry-over from other donors' samples. Both conserved end residues are part of each CDR3.

v_gene: TRBV7-9
CDR3aa: CASSLPPSNQPQHF

v_gene: TRBV18
CDR3aa: CASSPNREVPVVHF

v_gene: TRBV28
CDR3aa: CASSLDTRSGNTIYF

v_gene: TRBV10-3
CDR3aa: CSTRGQGAYEQYF

v_gene: TRBV11-2
CDR3aa: CASSVGPYAHTQYF

v_gene: TRBV9
CDR3aa: CASSPSLGLAGNTGELFF

v_gene: TRBV5-1
CDR3aa: CASRPGEGPQETQYF

v_gene: TRBV5-4
CDR3aa: CASSLEEISTVMKTQYF

v_gene: TRBV28
CDR3aa: CASSSLGGGPGNTIYF

v_gene: TRBV28
CDR3aa: CASSLGTRSYNEQFF

v_gene: TRBV7-3
CDR3aa: CASSFDGYTF

v_gene: TRBV28
CDR3aa: CASISRGGKGYEQYF

v_gene: TRBV5-4
CDR3aa: CASKHAGPQETQYF

v_gene: TRBV10-2
CDR3aa: CASRSLTGSNQPQHF

v_gene: TRBV28
CDR3aa: CASEEGQGSRSSYNEQFF

v_gene: TRBV10-2
CDR3aa: CASSEYSGRAYNEQFF

v_gene: TRBV27
CDR3aa: CASSLSVRMNYEQYF

v_gene: TRBV9
CDR3aa: CASSLGLAGVSEQYF

v_gene: TRBV21-1
CDR3aa: CARRGINEQFF

v_gene: TRBV6-6
CDR3aa: CASSHGRDHANEKLFF

v_gene: TRBV10-3
CDR3aa: CAIRQGDPYEQYF

v_gene: TRBV6-1
CDR3aa: CASRQTGGNLNEQYF

v_gene: TRBV9
CDR3aa: CASSVSPQGPGELFF

v_gene: TRBV1
CDR3aa: CTSPLAGRGETQYF

v_gene: TRBV14
CDR3aa: CASSPLGGNEQFF

v_gene: TRBV11-2
CDR3aa: CASRSSRPGQGFTGELFF

v_gene: TRBV6-1
CDR3aa: CASGQPFYNEQFF

v_gene: TRBV12-5
CDR3aa: CASGLAKGRAYNEQFF

v_gene: TRBV2
CDR3aa: CASSVLLSTQPQHF

v_gene: TRBV6-1
CDR3aa: CASSFPRGPTEAFF

v_gene: TRBV4-3
CDR3aa: CASSQAALGRRDEAFF

v_gene: TRBV2
CDR3aa: CASRGGGREYYGYTF

v_gene: TRBV4-1
CDR3aa: CASSQLERGDYEQYF

v_gene: TRBV5-5
CDR3aa: CASSLFWQGYQEKLFF

v_gene: TRBV5-5
CDR3aa: CASSLPGANIQYF

v_gene: TRBV5-1
CDR3aa: CASQGVTDTQYF

v_gene: TRBV21-1
CDR3aa: CARTGGIAGELFF

v_gene: TRBV19
CDR3aa: CASSRSRTGTAYEQYF

v_gene: TRBV28
CDR3aa: CASQGRGAQYF

v_gene: TRBV6-5
CDR3aa: CASRAGNQPQHF

v_gene: TRBV5-1
CDR3aa: CASSLTPLQVGTYEQYF